This TCR beta chain was found in a study of graft-versus-host responses after intestinal transplantation. Tissue from the graft was processed to free its intraepithelial and lamina propria lymphocytes. Repertoires were generated with immunoSEQ multiplex PCR, while TCRdb's copy carries only in-frame clones and drops some. The table shows approximately 14,000 clones, with 70% to 75% occurring only once. The CDR3 loop spans 20 amino acids. Trimming took 4 bases from V and 0 from J; bases not matched to a gene: 16. Looked up from germline, CDR1 is PRHDT and CDR2 is FYEKMQ (reference sequence). General observations from the study: Peak levels of circulating GvH clones tracked with early post-transplant HvG declines. Detected in recipient marrow were GvH clones, some of which were first observed in ileum or blood.

A word on this clone: Its specificity is not known.

Sequenced here: ileum tissue, sampled 16 days after intestinal transplant. The source of this sequence is a human patient who received an intestinal transplant, so some T cells may come from the graft donor. The chain uses TRBV13 and TRBJ2-1, with 9 bases aligning to TRBD1. The CDR3 spells CASSYPQTNRGPFSYNEQFF. DNA for the CDR3: TGTGCCAGCAGCTACCCACAGACAAACAGGGGGCCCTTCTCCTACAATGAGCAGTTCTTC.